The sequence of this TCR beta chain was determined in a study of cytomegalovirus exposure and HLA in healthy donors. Study results and caveats: A link between a missense DCLRE1C variant and TCR beta V- and J-gene trimming emerged from a later analysis. Later examination showed HLA-associated TCR beta chains had greater clonal expansion than equally common others. Prior analysis indicated that the majority of TCR beta V segments exhibited productivity approximately 87% or approximately 30% of the time.

It was healthy bone marrow donors who served as donors. This clone was picked up one time. Its antigen is currently unknown. The PCR made use of 60 Vbeta and 13 Jbeta primers. The protocol was immunoSEQ multiplex PCR, while the TCRdb copy is restricted to in-frame clones and leaves out a portion. The sample lists roughly 130,000 clones, around four fifths seen once, with roughly 1.2% in the top ten. Germline-derived CDR1 and CDR2 are LGHNA and YNFKEQ. With V trimmed by 0 bases and J by 5 bases, 4 bases remained unmatched. The CDR3 sequence is 15 residues long. The TCR was taken from a boy younger than 18 in good health and CMV-seronegative. The chain recombines TRBV4-2 with TRBJ2-3; 8 bases map to TRBD2. The sample consisted of PBMCs. The DNA for the CDR3 is TGTGCCAGCAGCCAAGAAGGTCGGGAGGGAGATACGCAGTATTTT. Amino acid sequence: CASSQEGREGDTQYF.